These 17 T cell receptor beta chains originate from one sample sequenced in a study of T-cell reconstitution after alpha-beta-depleted transplantation in children. Molecular barcoding with unique molecular identifiers was used for the TCRbeta library. TCRdb re-called the PCR reads with MiXCR, one entry per CDR3 protein. There are approximately 340,000 distinct CDR3 sequences in the sample; 10% occur only once, and 2.4% lies in the top ten. The sample in question was PBMCs from the stem cell graft donor, obtained from the stem cell graft. Receptor source: a human donor who donated a stem cell graft to a child with acute lymphoblastic leukemia.

This clonotype has only a few counts. This rearrangement joins TRBV7-2 to TRBJ2-2; D is possibly TRBD2 (6 bases). The CDR3 extends over 15 amino acids. Germline V lookup: CDR1 SGHTA, CDR2 FQGNSA. V was shortened by 3 bases and J by 2 bases, with 10 bases between the two germline ends. CDR3 protein: CASSLVGGNTGELFF. CDR3 bases: TGTGCCAGCAGCTTGGTGGGAGGAAACACCGGGGAGCTGTTTTTT. The full variable domain, with the rest looked up from reference TRBV7-2 and TRBJ2-2, is GAGVSQSPSNKVTEKGKDVELRCDPISGHTALYWYRQSLGQGLEFLIYFQGNSAPDKSGLPSDRFSAERTGGSVSTLTIQRTQQEDSAVYLCASSLVGGNTGELFFGEGSRLTVL.

In nucleotides, the CDR3 is TGTGCCACCAGGGGGGACAGGGGCACAGATACGCAGTATTTT. This codes for CATRGDRGTDTQYF. The rearrangement uses TRBV24-1 and TRBJ2-3, with TRBD1 identical over 9 bases. This CDR3 is 14 amino acids long. Losses at the gene ends were 7 bases for V and 1 base for J; bases not matched to a gene: 2. Germline V CDR1 and CDR2: KGHDR, SFDVKD.

With respect to this clonotype: A read error may produce the germline difference seen at one junction end. This chain connects TRBV7-7 to TRBJ2-1; perhaps TRBD2 as D (5 bases). Germline V gene data show CDR1 as SSHAT and CDR2 as FNYEAQ (reference sequence). The CDR3 is 15 amino acids. CDR3 coding DNA: TGTGCTAGCAGCCGAGGACTTCTCTCCTACAATGAGCAGTTCTTC. The encoded protein is CASSRGLLSYNEQFF.

This clonotype came up many times. The chain employs TRBV20-1 and TRBJ2-4, with 7 bases matching TRBD2. The CDR3 runs 14 residues. V shed 3 bases and J 5 bases; nucleotides not matched to a gene: 7. CDR1 is DFQATT and CDR2 is SNEGSKA in the germline V gene (reference sequence). CDR3 sequence (DNA): TGCAGTGCTAGCAAGCGGGGAGTGGAAAACATTCAGTACTTC. This codes for CSASKRGVENIQYF.

This clonotype was seen a few times. V and J are TRBV12-3 or TRBV12-4 and TRBJ2-1; D might be TRBD2 (6 bases). The V gene lost 6 bases and the J gene lost 9 bases, with 18 bases spanning the gap. The CDR3 has 14 amino acids. Here the CDR3 DNA reads TGTGCCAGCAGACTAACCGGAGGGGACGGTGAGCAGTTCTTC. Amino acid sequence: CASRLTGGDGEQFF.

This clonotype was counted at least ten times. At one boundary the junction diverges from the germline segment, which might be a read error. DNA of the CDR3: TGCGCCAGCAGCTCCCTAGCGGGGAGCTCCTACAATGAGCAGTTCTTC. Its translation is CASSSLAGSSYNEQFF. The chain joins TRBV5-5 to TRBJ2-1, with 9 bases aligning to TRBD2. This CDR3 has 16 residues. CDR1 and CDR2 from the germline V gene are SGHKS and YYEKEE (reference sequence).

This chain connects TRBV7-2 to TRBJ2-7, with D perhaps matching TRBD2 (6 bases). The CDR3 runs 14 residues. Germline assignment: CDR1 SGHTA and CDR2 FQGNSA. V dropped 6 bases and J dropped 0 bases, with 12 bases sitting between them. CDR3 sequence reads: CASRTGTFSYEQYF. Written as DNA, the CDR3 is TGTGCCAGCAGGACCGGGACTTTCTCCTACGAGCAGTACTTC.

The V and J genes are TRBV6-2 or TRBV6-3 and TRBJ2-5; D may be TRBD1 (5 bases). Germline lookup yields CDR1 MNHEY and CDR2 SVGEGT. The CDR3 is 12 amino acids. With 8 bases removed from V and 0 bases from J, the gap between germline ends came to 7 bases. The CDR3, as DNA: TGTGCCAGCTCCAGGGACCAAGAGACCCAGTACTTC. This codes for CASSRDQETQYF.

The V gene is TRBV12-3 or TRBV12-4, the J gene TRBJ2-3; no firm D call. The CDR3 has 13 amino acids. Trimming removed 11 bases from V and 0 bases from J, with 12 bases in between. The CDR3 region has the DNA TGTGCCTCCGCCCCCCACAGCACAGATACGCAGTATTTT. Protein: CASAPHSTDTQYF.

This clonotype was counted only a few times. The chain combines TRBV20-1 with TRBJ2-7; perhaps D is TRBD1 or TRBD2 (5 bases each). V was cut by 6 bases and J by 7 bases, with 22 bases left in between. Germline-derived CDR1 and CDR2 are DFQATT and SNEGSKA (reference sequence). CDR3 length: 14 residues. The DNA of the CDR3 is TGCAGTGCCTCCAAGCGGAGTGGGGACGTGGAGCAGTACTTC. This translates into CSASKRSGDVEQYF.

The J gene is TRBJ2-1, the V gene TRBV6-5; 14 nucleotides match TRBD2. Looked up from germline, CDR1 is MNHEY and CDR2 is SVGAGI. After removal of 0 bases from V and 9 bases from J, the junction contained 1 base not matched to a gene. The CDR3 is made up of 15 amino acids. The CDR3 here is CASSYSGLAGGEQFF. For the CDR3, the DNA is TGTGCCAGCAGTTACTCTGGACTAGCGGGAGGTGAGCAGTTCTTC.

This chain joins TRBV4-1 and TRBJ2-7; D unclear. V lost 1 base to trimming and J lost 2 bases, with 12 bases between them. This CDR3 contains 15 residues. Germline loops: CDR1 MGHRA, CDR2 YSYEKL. CDR3 residues: CASSQGIDGAYEQYF. In DNA, the CDR3 is TGCGCCAGCAGCCAAGGAATTGATGGGGCCTACGAGCAGTACTTC.

This clonotype was observed at least ten times. CDR3 residues: CASSLSDYEQYF. CDR3 nucleotides: TGTGCCAGCAGTTTATCAGATTACGAGCAGTACTTC. The rearrangement joins TRBV12-3 or TRBV12-4 to TRBJ2-7; D remains unclear. The V and J ends lost 2 bases and 4 bases respectively, with 6 bases between them. CDR3 length: 12 residues.

There are a few counts of this clonotype. The chain couples TRBV20-1 to TRBJ2-3; the match to TRBD2 covers 8 bases. The CDR3 spans 13 residues. CDR1 and CDR2 (germline): DFQATT, SNEGSKA (reference sequence). Trimming removed 6 bases from V and 5 bases from J; junction bases left unmatched: 7. CDR3 nucleotide sequence: TGCAGTGCCTTTTACGGGGGGGGAGATACGCAGTATTTT. It translates to CSAFYGGGDTQYF.

This chain links TRBV20-1 with TRBJ1-2; a possible D gene is TRBD1 (5 bases). This CDR3 is built from 11 residues. Germline V lookup: CDR1 DFQATT, CDR2 SNEGSKA (reference sequence). V was trimmed by 3 bases and J by 8 bases, leaving 10 bases between them. The CDR3 here is CSASGGSGYTF. The CDR3, as DNA: TGCAGTGCTAGTGGGGGGAGCGGCTACACCTTC.

The chain employs TRBV7-2 and TRBJ2-3, with D possibly TRBD2 on 6 matching bases. Germline lookup yields CDR1 SGHTA and CDR2 FQGNSA. V was clipped by 1 base and J by 5 bases, with 19 bases between them. The CDR3 spans 17 residues. The CDR3 DNA is TGTGCCAGCAGCTTAGTCGCCGGGAGACTGGTGGGAGATACGCAGTATTTT. Amino acid sequence: CASSLVAGRLVGDTQYF.

This clonotype was counted a few times. The J gene is TRBJ2-6, the V gene TRBV4-1, with unresolved D. Germline V gene sequence: CDR1 MGHRA, CDR2 YSYEKL. V was trimmed by 1 base and J by 3 bases, leaving 13 bases between them. The CDR3 has 17 residues. CDR3 nucleotide sequence: TGCGCCAGCAGCCAAGTAGTACTCGGCCTTGGGGCCAACGTCCTGACTTTC. This gives the protein CASSQVVLGLGANVLTF.